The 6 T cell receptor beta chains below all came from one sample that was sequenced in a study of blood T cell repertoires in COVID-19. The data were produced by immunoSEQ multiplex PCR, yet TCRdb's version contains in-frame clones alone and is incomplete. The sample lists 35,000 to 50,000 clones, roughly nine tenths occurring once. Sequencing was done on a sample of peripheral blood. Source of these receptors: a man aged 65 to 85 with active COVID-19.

The chain's CDR3 is CASKKQAYSGNTIYF. Written as DNA, the CDR3 is TGTGCCAGTAAAAAACAGGCTTACTCTGGAAACACCATATATTTT. The rearrangement links TRBV6-5 to TRBJ1-3, with D perhaps TRBD1 (5 bases). CDR1 MNHEY and CDR2 SVGAGI come from the germline V gene. The CDR3 consists of 15 residues. Trimming stripped 9 bases from V and 0 bases from J, with 15 bases between.

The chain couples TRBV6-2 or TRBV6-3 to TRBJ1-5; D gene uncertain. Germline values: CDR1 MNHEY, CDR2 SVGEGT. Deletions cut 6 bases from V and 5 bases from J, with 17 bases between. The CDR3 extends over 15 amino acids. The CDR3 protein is CASSRPLVRDQPQHF. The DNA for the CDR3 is TGTGCCAGCAGCCGGCCACTAGTCCGCGATCAGCCCCAGCATTTT.

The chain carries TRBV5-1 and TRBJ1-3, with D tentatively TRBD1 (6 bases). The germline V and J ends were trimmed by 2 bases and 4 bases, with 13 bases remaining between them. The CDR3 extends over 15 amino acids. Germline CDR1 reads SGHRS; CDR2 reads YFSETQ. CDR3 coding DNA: TGCGCCAGCAGCTTCAACAGGGAAAAGGGAAACACCATATATTTT. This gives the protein CASSFNREKGNTIYF.

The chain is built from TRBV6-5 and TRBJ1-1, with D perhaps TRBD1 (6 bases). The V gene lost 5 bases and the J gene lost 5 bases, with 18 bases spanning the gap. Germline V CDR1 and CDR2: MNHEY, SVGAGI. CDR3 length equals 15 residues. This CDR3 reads CASSTGNGWGTEAFF. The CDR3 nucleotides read TGTGCCAGCAGTACAGGGAACGGATGGGGGACTGAAGCTTTCTTT.

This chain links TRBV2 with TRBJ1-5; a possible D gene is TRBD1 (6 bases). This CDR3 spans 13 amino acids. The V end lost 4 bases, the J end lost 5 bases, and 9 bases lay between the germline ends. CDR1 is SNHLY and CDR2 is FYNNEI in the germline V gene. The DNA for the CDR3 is TGTGCCAGCAGTGTACAGGGTCATCAGCCCCAGCATTTT. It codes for CASSVQGHQPQHF.

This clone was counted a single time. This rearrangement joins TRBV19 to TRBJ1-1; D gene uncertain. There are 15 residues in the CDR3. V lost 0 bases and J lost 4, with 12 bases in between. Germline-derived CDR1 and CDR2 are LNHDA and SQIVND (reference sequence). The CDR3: CASSIDRSTSTEAFF. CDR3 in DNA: TGTGCCAGTAGTATAGACCGGAGTACAAGCACTGAAGCTTTCTTT.